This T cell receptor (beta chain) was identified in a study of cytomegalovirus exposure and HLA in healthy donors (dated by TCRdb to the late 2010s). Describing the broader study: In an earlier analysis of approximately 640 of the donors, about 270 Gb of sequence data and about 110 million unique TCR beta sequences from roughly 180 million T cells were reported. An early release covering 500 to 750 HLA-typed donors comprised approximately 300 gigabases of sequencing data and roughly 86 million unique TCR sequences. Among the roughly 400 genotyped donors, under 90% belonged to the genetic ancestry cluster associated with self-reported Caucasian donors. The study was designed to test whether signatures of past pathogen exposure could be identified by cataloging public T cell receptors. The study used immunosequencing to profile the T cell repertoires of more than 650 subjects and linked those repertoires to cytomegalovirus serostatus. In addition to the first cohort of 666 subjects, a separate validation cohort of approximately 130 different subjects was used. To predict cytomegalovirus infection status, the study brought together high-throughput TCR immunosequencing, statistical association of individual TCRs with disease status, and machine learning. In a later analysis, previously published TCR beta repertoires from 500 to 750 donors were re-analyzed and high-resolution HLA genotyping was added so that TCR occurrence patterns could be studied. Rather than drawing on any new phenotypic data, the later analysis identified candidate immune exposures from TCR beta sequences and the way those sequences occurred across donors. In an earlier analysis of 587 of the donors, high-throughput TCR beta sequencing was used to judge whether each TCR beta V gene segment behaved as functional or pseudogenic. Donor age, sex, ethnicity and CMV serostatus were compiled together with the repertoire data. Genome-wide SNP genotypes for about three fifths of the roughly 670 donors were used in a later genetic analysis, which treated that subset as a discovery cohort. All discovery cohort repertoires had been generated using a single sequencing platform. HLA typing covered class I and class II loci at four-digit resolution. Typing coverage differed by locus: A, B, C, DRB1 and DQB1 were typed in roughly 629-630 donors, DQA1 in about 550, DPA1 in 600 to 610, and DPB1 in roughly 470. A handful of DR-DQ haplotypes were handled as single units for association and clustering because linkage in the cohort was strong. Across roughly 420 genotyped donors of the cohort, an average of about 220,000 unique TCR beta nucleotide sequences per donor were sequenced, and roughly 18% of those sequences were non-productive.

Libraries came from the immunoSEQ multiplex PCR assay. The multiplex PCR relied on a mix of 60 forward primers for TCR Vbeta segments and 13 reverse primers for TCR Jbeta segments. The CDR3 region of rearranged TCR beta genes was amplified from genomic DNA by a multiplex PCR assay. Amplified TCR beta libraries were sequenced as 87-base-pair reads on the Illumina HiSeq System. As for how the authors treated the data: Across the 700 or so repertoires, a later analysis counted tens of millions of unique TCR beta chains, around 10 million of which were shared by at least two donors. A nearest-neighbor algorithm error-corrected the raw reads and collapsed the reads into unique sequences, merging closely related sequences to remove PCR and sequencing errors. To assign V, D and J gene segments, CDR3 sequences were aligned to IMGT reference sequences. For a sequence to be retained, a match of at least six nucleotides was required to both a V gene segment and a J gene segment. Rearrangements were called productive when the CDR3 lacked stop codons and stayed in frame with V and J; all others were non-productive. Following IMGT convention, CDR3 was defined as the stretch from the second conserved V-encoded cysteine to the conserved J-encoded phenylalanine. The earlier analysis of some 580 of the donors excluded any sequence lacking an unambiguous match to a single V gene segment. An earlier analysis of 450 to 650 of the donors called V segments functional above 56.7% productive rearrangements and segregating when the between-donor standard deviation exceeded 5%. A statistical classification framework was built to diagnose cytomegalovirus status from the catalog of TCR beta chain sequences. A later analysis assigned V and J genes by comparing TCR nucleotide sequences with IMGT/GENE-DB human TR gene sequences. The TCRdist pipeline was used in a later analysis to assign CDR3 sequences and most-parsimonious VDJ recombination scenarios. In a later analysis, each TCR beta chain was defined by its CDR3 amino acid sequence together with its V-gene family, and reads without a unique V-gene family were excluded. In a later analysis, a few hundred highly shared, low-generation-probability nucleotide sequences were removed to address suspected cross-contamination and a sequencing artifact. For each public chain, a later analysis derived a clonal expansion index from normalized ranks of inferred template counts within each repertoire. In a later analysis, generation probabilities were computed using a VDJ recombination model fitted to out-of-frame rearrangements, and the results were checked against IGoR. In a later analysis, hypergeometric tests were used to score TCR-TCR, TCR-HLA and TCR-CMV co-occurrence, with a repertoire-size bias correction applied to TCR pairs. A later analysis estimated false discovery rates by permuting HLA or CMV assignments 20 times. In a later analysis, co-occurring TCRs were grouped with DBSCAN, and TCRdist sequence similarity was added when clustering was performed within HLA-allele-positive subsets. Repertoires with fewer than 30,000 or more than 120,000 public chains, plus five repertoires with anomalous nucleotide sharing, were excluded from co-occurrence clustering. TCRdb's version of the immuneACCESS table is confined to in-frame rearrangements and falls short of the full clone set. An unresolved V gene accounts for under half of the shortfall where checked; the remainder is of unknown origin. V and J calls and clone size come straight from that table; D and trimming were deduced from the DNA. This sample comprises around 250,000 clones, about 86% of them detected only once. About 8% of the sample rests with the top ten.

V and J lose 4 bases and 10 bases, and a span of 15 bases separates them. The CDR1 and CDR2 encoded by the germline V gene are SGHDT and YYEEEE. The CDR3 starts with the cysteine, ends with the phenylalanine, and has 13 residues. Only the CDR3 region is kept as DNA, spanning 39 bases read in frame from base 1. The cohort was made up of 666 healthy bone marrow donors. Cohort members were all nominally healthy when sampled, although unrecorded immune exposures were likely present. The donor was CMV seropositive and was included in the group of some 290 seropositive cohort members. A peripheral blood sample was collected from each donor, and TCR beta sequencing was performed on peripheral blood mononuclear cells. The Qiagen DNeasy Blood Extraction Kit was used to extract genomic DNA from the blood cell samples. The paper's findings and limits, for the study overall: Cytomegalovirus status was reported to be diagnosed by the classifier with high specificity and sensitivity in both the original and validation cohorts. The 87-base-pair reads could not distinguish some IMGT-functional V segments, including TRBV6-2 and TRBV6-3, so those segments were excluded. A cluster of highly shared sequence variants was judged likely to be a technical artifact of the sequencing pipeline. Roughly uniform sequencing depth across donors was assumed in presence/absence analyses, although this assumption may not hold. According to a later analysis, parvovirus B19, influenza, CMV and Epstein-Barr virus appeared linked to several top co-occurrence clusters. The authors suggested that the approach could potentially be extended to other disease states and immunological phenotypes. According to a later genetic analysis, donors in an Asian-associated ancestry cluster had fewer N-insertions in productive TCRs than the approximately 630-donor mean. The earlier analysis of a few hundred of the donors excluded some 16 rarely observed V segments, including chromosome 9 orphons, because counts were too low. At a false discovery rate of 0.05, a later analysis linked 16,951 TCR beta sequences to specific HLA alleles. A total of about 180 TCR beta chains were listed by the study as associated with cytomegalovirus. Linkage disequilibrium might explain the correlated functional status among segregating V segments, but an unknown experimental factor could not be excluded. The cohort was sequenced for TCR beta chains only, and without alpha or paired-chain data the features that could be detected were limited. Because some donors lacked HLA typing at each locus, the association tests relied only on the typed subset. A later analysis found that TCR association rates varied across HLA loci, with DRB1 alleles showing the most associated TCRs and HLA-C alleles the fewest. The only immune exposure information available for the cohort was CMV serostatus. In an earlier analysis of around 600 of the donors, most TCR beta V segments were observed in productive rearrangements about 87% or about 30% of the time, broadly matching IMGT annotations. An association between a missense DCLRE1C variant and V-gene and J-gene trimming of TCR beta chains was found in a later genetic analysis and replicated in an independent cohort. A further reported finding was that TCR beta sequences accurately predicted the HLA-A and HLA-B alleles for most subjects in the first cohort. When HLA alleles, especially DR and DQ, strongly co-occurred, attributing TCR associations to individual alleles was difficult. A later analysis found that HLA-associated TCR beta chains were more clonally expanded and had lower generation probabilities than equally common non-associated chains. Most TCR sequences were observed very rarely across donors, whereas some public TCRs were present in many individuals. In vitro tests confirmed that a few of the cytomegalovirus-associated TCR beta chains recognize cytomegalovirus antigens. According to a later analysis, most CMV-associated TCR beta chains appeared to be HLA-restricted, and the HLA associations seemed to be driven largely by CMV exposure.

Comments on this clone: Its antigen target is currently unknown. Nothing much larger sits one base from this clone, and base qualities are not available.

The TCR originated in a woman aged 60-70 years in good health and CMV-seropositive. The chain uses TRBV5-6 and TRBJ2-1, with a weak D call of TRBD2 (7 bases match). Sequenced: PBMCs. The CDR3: CASSRGLAEEQFF. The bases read TGTGCCAGCAGCCGGGGGCTAGCGGAAGAGCAGTTCTTC.